Presented here are 27 T cell receptor beta chains from one specimen sequenced in a study of beta chain features in type 1 diabetes. Study-wide points: All four CD4+ subsets from Type 1 diabetes patients carried moderately but significantly shorter TCRB CDR3s.

Antigen specificity for these receptors is unknown. Expressed TCRB transcripts were sequenced because the entire RNA isolate underwent reverse transcription. Assay: immunoSEQ multiplex PCR; the TCRdb copy retains only in-frame clones and omits some. The sample yields approximately 250,000 clones, approximately 10% seen once. Sample: naive CD4+ T cells from blood. Every receptor here comes from a man aged 25 to 40 with type 1 diabetes.

J is TRBJ1-1 and V is TRBV9, with D uncertain. Trimming left V 0 bases short and J 0 bases short, with 6 bases between. Germline V gene lookup returns CDR1 SGDLS and CDR2 YYNGEE. The CDR3 sequence is 14 residues long. CDR3 DNA: TGTGCCAGCAGCGTAGCTGGGCTGAACACTGAAGCTTTCTTT. Translating it yields CASSVAGLNTEAFF.

The chain joins TRBV6-6 to TRBJ2-7; TRBD1 aligns across 9 bases. Germline V gene sequence: CDR1 MNHNY, CDR2 SVGAGI (reference sequence). The V and J ends lost 6 bases and 0 bases, in that order; junction bases with no gene match: 6. CDR3 length: 15 amino acids. CDR3 amino acids: CASRTGQGRSYEQYF. The CDR3 DNA reads as TGTGCCAGCAGGACGGGACAGGGCCGCTCCTACGAGCAGTACTTC.

The chain recombines TRBV28 with TRBJ2-1, with D tentatively TRBD2 (7 bases). Germline V lookup: CDR1 MDHEN, CDR2 SYDVKM. Trimming stripped 7 bases from V and 2 bases from J, with 18 bases between. The CDR3 consists of 16 residues. CDR3 loop: CASTLGGGPPYNEQFF. In DNA form, the CDR3 reads TGTGCCAGCACCTTAGGGGGGGGGCCTCCCTACAATGAGCAGTTCTTC.

This clone was observed a few times. V usage is TRBV7-2 and J usage is TRBJ1-1, with D uncertain. Germline V gives CDR1 SGHTA, CDR2 FQGNSA. The CDR3 is 14 residues long. The ends were cut back, 0 bases at V and 1 base at J, with 6 bases in the middle. CDR3: CASSLAAANTEAFF. The CDR3 nucleotides read TGTGCCAGCAGCTTAGCGGCGGCGAACACTGAAGCTTTCTTT.

The chain recombines TRBV2 with TRBJ1-5; 8 bases map to TRBD1. This CDR3 has 14 residues. V dropped 3 bases and J dropped 7; count of bases not matched to a gene: 5. Germline CDR1 reads SNHLY; CDR2 reads FYNNEI. The CDR3 loop reads CASSDQGAPQPQHF. The CDR3 DNA reads as TGTGCCAGCAGTGATCAGGGGGCCCCACAGCCCCAGCATTTT.

V is TRBV29-1 and J is TRBJ2-2, with 7 positions matching TRBD2. The CDR3 has 15 residues. Trimming cost V 0 bases and J 6 bases; bases outside gene matches: 7. The germline V gene has CDR1 SQVTM and CDR2 ANQGSEA. CDR3 coding DNA: TGCAGCGTTGAAGAGCTCACGGCGGGGGCCGGGGAGCTGTTTTTT. Protein sequence: CSVEELTAGAGELFF.

This clone was detected only a few times. The rearrangement joins TRBV7-2 to TRBJ2-3; a possible D gene is TRBD2 (5 bases). Deletions cut 5 bases from V and 0 bases from J, with 18 bases between. CDR3 length: 17 residues. CDR1 SGHTA and CDR2 FQGNSA come from the germline V gene. The CDR3 loop is CASSTSGRGTSTDTQYF. CDR3 sequence (DNA): TGTGCCAGCAGCACTAGTGGGCGCGGAACTAGCACAGATACGCAGTATTTT.

This clone was seen only a few times. The V call is TRBV30, the J call TRBJ2-1; 11 nucleotides agree with TRBD2. The CDR3 is made up of 15 amino acids. The germline V gene has CDR1 GTSNPN and CDR2 SVGIG (reference sequence). J was trimmed by 5 bases and V by 2 bases; bases with no gene match: 5. CDR3 coding DNA: TGTGCCTGGAGTAAGCTAGCGGGGGGCCACAATGAGCAGTTCTTC. It is translated as CAWSKLAGGHNEQFF.

This clone was recorded a few times. This rearrangement joins TRBV6-5 to TRBJ2-5; D may be TRBD1 (6 bases). The germline gives CDR1 MNHEY, CDR2 SVGAGI. The V end was cut by 6 bases, the J end by 3 bases, with 17 bases between. The CDR3 sequence is 15 residues long. The CDR3 here is CASRDRGMRKETQYF. As DNA, the CDR3 is TGTGCCAGCAGGGACAGAGGAATGCGAAAAGAGACCCAGTACTTC.

This clone was seen only a few times. This chain uses TRBV28 with TRBJ1-2; no definite D call. Per germline, CDR1 MDHEN and CDR2 SYDVKM. CDR3 length equals 10 residues. V lost 6 bases, J lost 5 bases, and 4 bases lay in between. The CDR3 DNA reads TGTGCCAGCAGGAGTTATGGCTACACCTTC. Translating it yields CASRSYGYTF.

This clone was found a few times. The CDR3 DNA reads TGCGCCAGCAGCTTCGGGACAGGGGGCTATGAGACCCAGTACTTC. Its translation: CASSFGTGGYETQYF. This rearrangement joins TRBV5-1 to TRBJ2-5, with 12 bases identical to TRBD1. After removal of 2 bases from V and 5 bases from J, the junction contained 4 bases not matched to a gene. This CDR3 is 15 amino acids long. The V gene's germline CDR1 is SGHRS and CDR2 YFSETQ.

This clone came up a few times. This rearrangement joins TRBV5-1 to TRBJ2-1, with D maybe TRBD2 (5 bases). Germline values: CDR1 SGHRS, CDR2 YFSETQ. Trimming removed 4 bases at V and 6 bases at J, with 14 bases between. The CDR3 consists of 14 residues. DNA for the CDR3: TGCGCCAGCAGCCCCGCGGACTTCGGCAATGAGCAGTTCTTC. Protein: CASSPADFGNEQFF.

The chain is built from TRBV28 and TRBJ1-5, with D possibly matching TRBD1 (5 bases). CDR1 is MDHEN, CDR2 SYDVKM, per germline. Between the trimmed V and J ends, which lost 5 bases and 2 bases, there was a span of 10 bases. CDR3 length equals 14 residues. The CDR3 sequence is CASSGGVGNQPQHF. CDR3 DNA sequence: TGTGCCAGCAGTGGAGGGGTTGGCAATCAGCCCCAGCATTTT.

This clone has only a few counts. This chain joins TRBV9 and TRBJ2-3, with 10 bases identical to TRBD2. J gave up 3 bases and V 3 bases, and 4 bases lay outside the gene matches. CDR3 length equals 15 residues. Germline V lookup: CDR1 SGDLS, CDR2 YYNGEE. As DNA, the CDR3 is TGTGCCAGCAGCGCGGGGACTAGCGAGACAGATACGCAGTATTTT. Translation: CASSAGTSETDTQYF.

Only a few counts were recorded for this clone. V and J are TRBV7-9 and TRBJ2-7; no definite D call. V was shortened by 3 bases and J by 2 bases, with 2 bases between the two germline ends. This CDR3 region has 11 residues. The germline V gene encodes CDR1 SEHNR and CDR2 FQNEAQ (reference sequence). In DNA form, the CDR3 reads TGTGCCAGCAGCTTCGCCTACGAGCAGTACTTC. This sequence encodes CASSFAYEQYF.

This sequence joins TRBV7-9 and TRBJ1-1; D possibly corresponds to TRBD1 (5 bases). The CDR3 is made up of 14 amino acids. The V end lost 7 bases, the J end lost 6 bases, and 18 bases lay between the germline ends. Germline assignment: CDR1 SEHNR and CDR2 FQNEAQ (reference sequence). The CDR3 bases are TGTGCCAGCACCCGGGGGTCCGGGCTCGCTGAAGCTTTCTTT. Protein product: CASTRGSGLAEAFF.

V usage is TRBV5-1 and J usage is TRBJ2-5; TRBD2 aligns across 9 bases. There are 15 residues in the CDR3. V gave up 2 bases and J gave up 2 bases; unmatched junction bases: 4. The germline CDR1 and CDR2 sequences are SGHRS and YFSETQ. The CDR3 reads CASSFSGGTQETQYF. The CDR3 DNA reads as TGCGCCAGCAGCTTTAGCGGGGGTACGCAAGAGACCCAGTACTTC.

The table lists this clone with a few counts. This chain uses TRBV28 with TRBJ2-7, with 7 bases matching TRBD1. Germline V lookup: CDR1 MDHEN, CDR2 SYDVKM. J gave up 3 bases and V 6 bases, and 5 bases lay outside the gene matches. The CDR3 loop spans 13 amino acids. The CDR3 sequence: CASSTGDLYEQYF. CDR3 DNA: TGTGCCAGCAGCACAGGGGATCTCTACGAGCAGTACTTC.

This clone was observed a few times. V and J are TRBV14 and TRBJ2-3; D may be TRBD1 (5 bases). This CDR3 has 13 residues. Between the trimmed V and J ends, which lost 5 bases and 6 bases, there was a span of 12 bases. Germline CDR1 reads SGHDN; CDR2 reads FVKESK. This CDR3 is CASSFTGSDTQYF. Here the CDR3 DNA reads TGTGCCAGCAGCTTCACAGGTTCGGATACGCAGTATTTT.

The genes are TRBV5-6 and TRBJ2-7; perhaps TRBD2 as D (5 bases). With 4 bases removed from V and 7 bases from J, the gap between germline ends came to 12 bases. Germline V gene lookup returns CDR1 SGHDT and CDR2 YYEEEE. The CDR3 runs to 12 residues. CDR3 sequence reads: CASSLAGWEQYF. In nucleotides, the CDR3 is TGTGCCAGCAGCCTGGCGGGTTGGGAGCAGTACTTC.

The rearrangement uses TRBV7-9 and TRBJ2-5; the D is unclear. V dropped 5 bases and J dropped 4 bases, with 8 bases sitting between them. This CDR3 is built from 12 residues. CDR1 is SEHNR, CDR2 FQNEAQ, per germline (reference sequence). The CDR3 DNA is TGTGCCAGCAGCCCGTCTCGAGAGACCCAGTACTTC. It encodes CASSPSRETQYF.

V and J are TRBV28 and TRBJ2-5; 10 bases are shared with TRBD1. The germline gives CDR1 MDHEN, CDR2 SYDVKM. The CDR3 covers 16 residues. Trimming at V came to 6 bases and at J to 4 bases, leaving 11 bases not matched to a gene. The CDR3 DNA is TGTGCCAGCAGCCGTGACAGGGGGCCATGGGGAGAGACCCAGTACTTC. It specifies CASSRDRGPWGETQYF.

This clone has only a few counts. The genes are TRBV7-9 and TRBJ2-1; 9 bases are a match to TRBD1. This CDR3 comprises 16 residues. J lost 6 bases, V lost 5 bases, and 11 bases had no gene match. Germline V CDR1 and CDR2: SEHNR, FQNEAQ (reference sequence). CDR3: CASSTTGTGMANEQFF. CDR3 nucleotides: TGTGCCAGCAGCACGACCGGGACAGGGATGGCCAATGAGCAGTTCTTC.

This clone was picked up a small number of times. V gene TRBV6-6 combines with J gene TRBJ1-6; 7 bases align to TRBD1. The V segment lost 4 bases and the J segment 9 bases; nucleotides outside the gene matches: 9. The CDR3 spans 15 residues. Per germline, CDR1 MNHNY and CDR2 SVGAGI (reference sequence). This CDR3 reads CASSFSGTEISPLHF. CDR3 nucleotide sequence: TGTGCCAGCAGTTTCTCCGGGACAGAAATTTCACCCCTCCACTTT.

This clone was counted between two and nine times. Different DNA sequences within this sample yield the same CDR3. The gene calls are TRBV18 and TRBJ1-2; perhaps TRBD1 as D (5 bases). The V end lost 2 bases, the J end lost 1 base, and 8 bases lay between the germline ends. This CDR3 comprises 14 residues. From germline, CDR1 is KGHSH and CDR2 LQKENI. The CDR3 sequence: CASSPSDSNYGYTF. CDR3 coding DNA: TGTGCCAGCTCACCAAGCGACAGTAACTATGGCTACACCTTC.

The J gene is TRBJ2-2, the V gene TRBV11-2, with TRBD1 identical over 8 bases. Germline lookup yields CDR1 SGHAT and CDR2 FQNNGV. This CDR3 comprises 17 residues. Unmatched junction bases numbered 7, after V lost 4 bases and J lost 0 bases. Here the CDR3 reads CASSSFRDRPNTGELFF. The CDR3 coding sequence is TGTGCCAGCAGCTCTTTTAGGGACAGGCCGAACACCGGGGAGCTGTTTTTT.

This clone was detected only a few times. J is TRBJ1-2 and V is TRBV29-1; D gene uncertain. From germline, CDR1 is SQVTM and CDR2 ANQGSEA. The germline V and J ends were trimmed by 7 bases and 4 bases, with 16 bases remaining between them. The CDR3 spans 13 residues. CDR3 protein: CSGRSLSGYGYTF. Here the CDR3 DNA reads TGCAGCGGTCGGAGCTTGAGTGGCTATGGCTACACCTTC.